Reported below is one T cell receptor (beta chain). Repertoires were generated with immunoSEQ multiplex PCR, while TCRdb's copy carries only in-frame clones and drops some. Altogether about 2,300 clones are present, approximately 15% being singletons, with the ten largest covering about 17%. This sample was included in a study of sequential checkpoint blockade in melanoma. V lost 2 bases to trimming and J lost 7 bases, with 15 bases between them. The CDR3 spans 15 residues. Germline CDR1 SGHRS, CDR2 YFSETQ. Regarding treatment: randomized to nivolumab then ipilimumab (arm A) or the reverse (arm B). This TCR derives from a human donor with melanoma. The rearrangement links TRBV5-1 to TRBJ1-4, with a weak D call TRBD1 (6 bases). The starting material was tumor tissue (inferred from file names), obtained from a patient given nivolumab and ipilimumab in sequence. CDR3 sequence (DNA): TGCGCCAGCAGCTTTTACGGACAGTCCTCTGAAAAACTGTTTTTT. It codes for CASSFYGQSSEKLFF. The full variable domain, in which reference TRBV5-1 and TRBJ1-4 provide the parts outside the CDR3, is KAGVTQTPRYLIKTRGQQVTLSCSPISGHRSVSWYQQTPGQGLQFLFEYFSETQRNKGNFPGRFSGRQFSNSRSEMNVSTLELGDSALYLCASSFYGQSSEKLFFGSGTQLSVL.